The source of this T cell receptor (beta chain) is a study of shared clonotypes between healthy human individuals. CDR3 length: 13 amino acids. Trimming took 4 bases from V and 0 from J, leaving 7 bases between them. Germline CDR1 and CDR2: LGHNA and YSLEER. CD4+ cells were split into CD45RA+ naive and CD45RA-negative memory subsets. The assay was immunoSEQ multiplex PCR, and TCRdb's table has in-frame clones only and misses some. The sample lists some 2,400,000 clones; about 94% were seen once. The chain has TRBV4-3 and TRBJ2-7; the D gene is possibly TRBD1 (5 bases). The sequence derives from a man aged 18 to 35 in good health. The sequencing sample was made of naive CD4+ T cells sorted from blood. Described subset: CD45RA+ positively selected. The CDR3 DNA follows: TGCGCCAGCAGCCGGGGCGTCTCCTACGAGCAGTACTTC. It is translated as CASSRGVSYEQYF.